The rows below give T cell receptor beta chains drawn from one sample of a study of vaccination effects on CD4 cells after COVID-19. No antigen has been assigned to these receptors. Clones were sequenced by immunoSEQ multiplex PCR, and TCRdb holds only the in-frame ones, with some missing. Counted here are around 40,000 clones, around 70% occurring once; the ten biggest clones make up roughly a tenth. This material consisted of CD4+ T cells from PBMCs cultured without peptide, taken after COVID-19 vaccination. These receptors came from a human donor who received a COVID-19 vaccine. CDR3s include the opening cysteine and the closing phenylalanine or tryptophan. The order of the fields is clone size, J gene, CDR3 length, V gene, D gene, CDR3 protein, CDR3 DNA. D genes are given only for firm matches. Part of the rows lack a size; the others show once, few, many or a class for expanded clones.

clone size: NA; J gene: TRBJ2-3; CDR3 length: 13; V gene: TRBV3-1/TRBV3-2; D gene: NA; CDR3 protein: CASTRGGSDTQYF; CDR3 DNA: TGTGCCAGCACCAGAGGGGGTTCAGATACGCAGTATTTT
clone size: NA; J gene: TRBJ2-2; CDR3 length: 13; V gene: TRBV3-1/TRBV3-2; D gene: NA; CDR3 protein: CASSQHNTGELFF; CDR3 DNA: TGTGCCAGCAGCCAGCACAACACCGGGGAGCTGTTTTTT
clone size: NA; J gene: TRBJ1-1; CDR3 length: 14; V gene: TRBV6-1; D gene: NA; CDR3 protein: CASSETRRRTEAFF; CDR3 DNA: TGTGCCAGCAGTGAAACCAGGAGGAGGACTGAAGCTTTCTTT
clone size: NA; J gene: TRBJ2-3; CDR3 length: 15; V gene: TRBV19; D gene: TRBD1; CDR3 protein: CASSMTGWGTDTQYF; CDR3 DNA: TGTGCCAGTAGTATGACAGGGTGGGGCACAGATACGCAGTATTTT
clone size: NA; J gene: TRBJ2-1; CDR3 length: 16; V gene: TRBV29-1; D gene: TRBD1; CDR3 protein: CSVVGDRGRLGDEQFF; CDR3 DNA: TGCAGCGTTGTTGGGGACAGGGGGCGCTTGGGGGATGAGCAGTTCTTC
clone size: NA; J gene: TRBJ2-5; CDR3 length: 18; V gene: TRBV9; D gene: TRBD2; CDR3 protein: CASSVGASGGAGRETQYF; CDR3 DNA: TGTGCCAGCAGCGTTGGGGCTAGCGGGGGGGCCGGTCGGGAGACCCAGTACTTC
clone size: NA; J gene: TRBJ2-3; CDR3 length: 13; V gene: TRBV2; D gene: TRBD1; CDR3 protein: CAGSTGAADTQYF; CDR3 DNA: TGTGCCGGATCGACAGGGGCTGCAGATACGCAGTATTTT
clone size: NA; J gene: TRBJ2-5; CDR3 length: 13; V gene: TRBV7-9; D gene: NA; CDR3 protein: CASSFPGAKTQYF; CDR3 DNA: TGTGCCAGCAGCTTTCCGGGAGCAAAGACCCAGTACTTC
clone size: NA; J gene: TRBJ2-1; CDR3 length: 13; V gene: TRBV5-1; D gene: NA; CDR3 protein: CASSLEGFNEQFF; CDR3 DNA: TGCGCCAGCAGCTTGGAGGGATTCAATGAGCAGTTCTTC
clone size: NA; J gene: TRBJ2-5; CDR3 length: 13; V gene: TRBV7-2; D gene: TRBD2; CDR3 protein: CASSRLASETQYF; CDR3 DNA: TGTGCCAGCAGCCGACTAGCGTCGGAGACCCAGTACTTC
clone size: NA; J gene: TRBJ1-6; CDR3 length: 16; V gene: TRBV18; D gene: NA; CDR3 protein: CASSPVGGATNSPLHF; CDR3 DNA: TGTGCCAGCTCACCGGTGGGGGGGGCGACGAATTCACCCCTCCACTTT
clone size: once; J gene: TRBJ1-1; CDR3 length: 14; V gene: TRBV18; D gene: TRBD1; CDR3 protein: CASSPQDRAVVAFF; CDR3 DNA: TGTGCCAGCTCACCACAGGACAGGGCGGTTGTAGCTTTCTTT
clone size: few; J gene: TRBJ1-5; CDR3 length: 17; V gene: TRBV3-1/TRBV3-2; D gene: TRBD1; CDR3 protein: CASSQEGGTGNNQPQHF; CDR3 DNA: TGTGCCAGCAGCCAAGAGGGTGGGACAGGGAACAATCAGCCCCAGCATTTT
clone size: NA; J gene: TRBJ1-1; CDR3 length: 13; V gene: TRBV10-3; D gene: TRBD1; CDR3 protein: CAISNRGDTEAFF; CDR3 DNA: TGTGCCATCAGTAACAGGGGAGACACTGAAGCTTTCTTT
clone size: few; J gene: TRBJ2-7; CDR3 length: 12; V gene: TRBV28; D gene: NA; CDR3 protein: CASSLSGPGQYF; CDR3 DNA: TGTGCCAGCAGTTTAAGCGGCCCTGGGCAGTACTTC
clone size: once; J gene: TRBJ1-2; CDR3 length: 16; V gene: TRBV4-1; D gene: NA; CDR3 protein: CASSPLLGVANYGYTF; CDR3 DNA: TGCGCCAGCAGCCCGTTGTTGGGTGTTGCTAACTATGGCTACACCTTC
clone size: few; J gene: TRBJ1-1; CDR3 length: 15; V gene: TRBV5-8; D gene: NA; CDR3 protein: CASSLGLQGRTEAFF; CDR3 DNA: TGTGCCAGCAGCTTGGGTCTGCAGGGAAGGACTGAAGCTTTCTTT
clone size: few; J gene: TRBJ1-2; CDR3 length: 17; V gene: TRBV5-4; D gene: TRBD1; CDR3 protein: CASSPYGTGDFVRGYTF; CDR3 DNA: TGTGCCAGCAGCCCCTACGGGACAGGGGACTTTGTGAGAGGCTACACCTTC
clone size: NA; J gene: TRBJ2-7; CDR3 length: 14; V gene: TRBV5-1; D gene: TRBD1; CDR3 protein: CASSPGQGAYEQYF; CDR3 DNA: TGCGCCAGCAGCCCGGGACAGGGGGCCTACGAGCAGTACTTC
clone size: NA; J gene: TRBJ2-5; CDR3 length: 16; V gene: TRBV5-4; D gene: TRBD1; CDR3 protein: CASSLGQGARQETQYF; CDR3 DNA: TGTGCCAGCAGCTTGGGACAGGGGGCTCGACAAGAGACCCAGTACTTC
clone size: NA; J gene: TRBJ1-3; CDR3 length: 15; V gene: TRBV6-5; D gene: NA; CDR3 protein: CASSYSLDSGNTIYF; CDR3 DNA: TGTGCCAGCAGTTACTCCCTCGATTCTGGAAACACCATATATTTT
clone size: once; J gene: TRBJ2-7; CDR3 length: 15; V gene: TRBV6-5; D gene: NA; CDR3 protein: CASSYGKGMTYEQYF; CDR3 DNA: TGTGCCAGCAGTTACGGCAAGGGAATGACCTACGAGCAGTACTTC
clone size: once; J gene: TRBJ1-3; CDR3 length: 14; V gene: TRBV5-1; D gene: TRBD1; CDR3 protein: CASSSQGAVNTIYF; CDR3 DNA: TGCGCCAGCAGTTCTCAGGGGGCGGTGAACACCATATATTTT
clone size: NA; J gene: TRBJ2-7; CDR3 length: 15; V gene: TRBV29-1; D gene: TRBD2; CDR3 protein: CSVIKSSGRGYEQYF; CDR3 DNA: TGCAGCGTCATTAAATCTAGCGGGAGAGGCTACGAGCAGTACTTC
clone size: once; J gene: TRBJ2-3; CDR3 length: 17; V gene: TRBV5-5; D gene: TRBD2; CDR3 protein: CASSHRTSGSGTDTQYF; CDR3 DNA: TGTGCCAGCAGCCACCGGACTAGCGGGAGTGGCACAGATACGCAGTATTTT
clone size: NA; J gene: TRBJ1-1; CDR3 length: 15; V gene: TRBV19; D gene: NA; CDR3 protein: CASSPVLDRNTEAFF; CDR3 DNA: TGTGCCAGTAGCCCGGTACTGGACCGAAACACTGAAGCTTTCTTT
clone size: NA; J gene: TRBJ2-1; CDR3 length: 15; V gene: TRBV5-1; D gene: TRBD2; CDR3 protein: CASSRALAGDNEQFF; CDR3 DNA: TGCGCCAGCAGTAGGGCACTAGCGGGGGACAATGAGCAGTTCTTC
clone size: NA; J gene: TRBJ2-4; CDR3 length: 20; V gene: TRBV12-5; D gene: TRBD2; CDR3 protein: CASGLVGLAGGPLAKNIQYF; CDR3 DNA: TGTGCTAGTGGTTTGGTAGGACTAGCGGGAGGTCCCTTAGCCAAAAACATTCAGTACTTC
clone size: NA; J gene: TRBJ1-2; CDR3 length: 15; V gene: TRBV14; D gene: NA; CDR3 protein: CASSQGGGRIDGYTF; CDR3 DNA: TGTGCCAGCAGCCAAGGTGGGGGGCGCATAGACGGCTACACCTTC
clone size: few; J gene: TRBJ1-2; CDR3 length: 13; V gene: TRBV18; D gene: NA; CDR3 protein: CASGPDGRYGYTF; CDR3 DNA: TGTGCCAGCGGCCCGGACGGACGCTATGGCTACACCTTC
clone size: many; J gene: TRBJ2-4; CDR3 length: 12; V gene: TRBV2; D gene: TRBD2; CDR3 protein: CASTAGRNIQYF; CDR3 DNA: TGTGCCAGCACAGCGGGACGAAACATTCAGTACTTC
clone size: NA; J gene: TRBJ2-7; CDR3 length: 15; V gene: TRBV5-6; D gene: NA; CDR3 protein: CASSPGPTNLYGQYF; CDR3 DNA: TGTGCCAGCAGCCCCGGGCCCACCAACCTCTACGGGCAGTACTTC
clone size: NA; J gene: TRBJ2-3; CDR3 length: 15; V gene: TRBV6-5; D gene: TRBD2; CDR3 protein: CASRPQSGGGSTQYF; CDR3 DNA: TGTGCCAGCAGGCCCCAGAGCGGGGGGGGGAGCACGCAGTATTTT
clone size: NA; J gene: TRBJ1-2; CDR3 length: 15; V gene: TRBV11-3; D gene: NA; CDR3 protein: CASSPGQTQEDGYTF; CDR3 DNA: TGTGCCAGCAGCCCGGGACAAACCCAAGAAGATGGCTACACCTTC
clone size: once; J gene: TRBJ1-5; CDR3 length: 12; V gene: TRBV7-2; D gene: NA; CDR3 protein: CASRLTDQPQHF; CDR3 DNA: TGTGCCAGCAGACTAACGGATCAGCCCCAGCATTTT
clone size: once; J gene: TRBJ1-2; CDR3 length: 13; V gene: TRBV29-1; D gene: TRBD1; CDR3 protein: CSAGGQGLKGYTF; CDR3 DNA: TGCAGCGCAGGCGGACAGGGGTTGAAAGGCTACACCTTC
clone size: NA; J gene: TRBJ1-5; CDR3 length: 15; V gene: TRBV6-5; D gene: NA; CDR3 protein: CASSTQGGSNQPQHF; CDR3 DNA: TGTGCCAGCAGTACCCAGGGAGGGAGCAATCAGCCCCAGCATTTT
clone size: few; J gene: TRBJ2-1; CDR3 length: 13; V gene: TRBV5-6; D gene: NA; CDR3 protein: CASSQLQGNEQFF; CDR3 DNA: TGTGCCAGCAGCCAATTACAGGGAAATGAGCAGTTCTTC
clone size: NA; J gene: TRBJ2-7; CDR3 length: 13; V gene: TRBV9; D gene: NA; CDR3 protein: CASSVSYSYEQYF; CDR3 DNA: TGTGCCAGCAGCGTGTCCTACTCCTACGAGCAGTACTTC
clone size: NA; J gene: TRBJ2-5; CDR3 length: 13; V gene: TRBV12-3/TRBV12-4; D gene: NA; CDR3 protein: CASSLKRMETQYF; CDR3 DNA: TGTGCCAGCAGTTTAAAGAGGATGGAGACCCAGTACTTC
clone size: NA; J gene: TRBJ2-7; CDR3 length: 11; V gene: TRBV4-1; D gene: NA; CDR3 protein: CASSDRNEQYF; CDR3 DNA: TGCGCCAGCAGCGACAGGAACGAGCAGTACTTC
clone size: NA; J gene: TRBJ1-1; CDR3 length: 14; V gene: TRBV7-8; D gene: NA; CDR3 protein: CASSLASGPTEAFF; CDR3 DNA: TGTGCCAGCAGCTTAGCGTCAGGGCCCACTGAAGCTTTCTTT
clone size: once; J gene: TRBJ1-1; CDR3 length: 15; V gene: TRBV19; D gene: NA; CDR3 protein: CASSISSRAGTEAFF; CDR3 DNA: TGTGCCAGTAGTATTAGCTCCAGGGCAGGCACTGAAGCTTTCTTT
clone size: NA; J gene: TRBJ1-1; CDR3 length: 14; V gene: TRBV10-3; D gene: NA; CDR3 protein: CAIQERGRNTEAFF; CDR3 DNA: TGTGCCATCCAAGAGAGGGGGAGGAACACTGAAGCTTTCTTT
clone size: NA; J gene: TRBJ2-2; CDR3 length: 16; V gene: TRBV10-2; D gene: NA; CDR3 protein: CASSEVVATNTGELFF; CDR3 DNA: TGCGCCAGCAGTGAGGTAGTAGCGACGAACACCGGGGAGCTGTTTTTT